This TCR beta chain was obtained from a study of blood T cell repertoires in COVID-19. Background on the study: COVID-19 samples collected from the United States, Italy and Spain covered acute and convalescent phases.

Losses at the gene ends were 4 bases for V and 6 bases for J; bases not matched to a gene: 9. CDR3 length: 16 residues. The V gene's germline CDR1 is LGHDT and CDR2 YNNKEL (reference sequence). Only in-frame clones appear in the TCRdb table, and some are missing; sequencing was by immunoSEQ multiplex PCR. The sample holds some 250,000 clones, approximately 91% seen once. This sequence was found in a human donor in a cohort exposed to, infected with or recovered from COVID-19 (not recorded which). The donor label of this sample is uncertain. Sequencing was carried out using PBMCs or T cells enriched from blood (not recorded which). The V and J genes are TRBV3-1 (or the pseudogene TRBV3-2) and TRBJ2-1; 10 nucleotides line up with TRBD2. The CDR3 here is CASSRQSGGAGNEQFF. The CDR3 bases are TGTGCCAGCAGCCGACAGAGCGGGGGGGCCGGCAATGAGCAGTTCTTC.